Shown below are 23 T cell receptor beta chains from a single sample sequenced in a study of blood T cell repertoires in COVID-19 (TCRdb year 2020). Libraries were built with the immunoSEQ multiplex PCR assay. What TCRdb holds here is the immuneACCESS table cut down to in-frame rearrangements. Part of the clones is not present; checked against another copy, under half of the missing clones reflect an unresolved V gene, and the others are unexplained. The sample table lists approximately 200,000 clones, around nine tenths of them with a count of one. The ten top clones hold about 6% of the sample. Sequencing was carried out using peripheral blood. Every receptor here comes from a man aged 55 to 70 who had recovered from COVID-19.

This clone was picked up one time. This rearrangement joins TRBV10-3 to TRBJ2-7, with TRBD2 matching 8 bases. There are 17 residues in the CDR3. Germline CDR1 reads ENHRY; CDR2 reads SYGVKD. V shed 4 bases, J shed 0 bases, and the junction held 11 bases outside the gene matches. This CDR3 is CAISVTGGAGRSYEQYF. Written as DNA, the CDR3 is TGTGCCATCAGTGTGACGGGGGGGGCGGGCCGCTCCTACGAGCAGTACTTC.

V and J are TRBV4-3 and TRBJ1-2; D call uncertain. There are 16 residues in the CDR3. Trimming took off 0 bases at V and 0 bases at J, with 11 bases between the two ends. Looked up from germline, CDR1 is LGHNA and CDR2 is YSLEER. CDR3 sequence: CASSQDQGSSNYGYTF. The DNA of the CDR3 is TGCGCCAGCAGCCAAGATCAAGGGAGTTCTAACTATGGCTACACCTTC.

The CDR3 DNA follows: TGTGCCAGCAGCTCGAAGACAGGGGCGGGCACTGAAGCTTTCTTT. Translated, it gives CASSSKTGAGTEAFF. V is TRBV7-8 and J is TRBJ1-1, with 8 bases that match TRBD1. V shed 4 bases, J shed 4 bases, and the junction held 8 bases outside the gene matches. The CDR3 is made up of 15 amino acids. The germline V gene has CDR1 SGHVS and CDR2 FQNEAQ.

The chain couples TRBV5-1 to TRBJ1-3; 10 bases are shared with TRBD1. V trimming: 3 bases; J trimming: 3 bases; junction bases outside the gene matches: 3. Per germline, CDR1 SGHRS and CDR2 YFSETQ. The CDR3 covers 15 residues. This CDR3 reads CASSSTGGHGNTIYF. CDR3 coding DNA: TGCGCCAGCAGCTCGACAGGGGGCCATGGAAACACCATATATTTT.

The chain links TRBV6-5 to TRBJ2-2; the match to TRBD1 covers 10 bases. V shed 2 bases and J 6 bases; nucleotides not matched to a gene: 6. Per germline, CDR1 MNHEY and CDR2 SVGAGI. The CDR3 has 16 amino acids. The CDR3 nucleotides read TGTGCCAGCAGTTACACATCCGGGACAGGGGCCGGGGAGCTGTTTTTT. It translates to CASSYTSGTGAGELFF.

V gene TRBV6-5 combines with J gene TRBJ2-5; a possible D gene is TRBD1 (6 bases). Between the trimmed V and J ends, which lost 1 base and 5 bases, there was a span of 14 bases. The CDR3 extends over 15 amino acids. CDR1 and CDR2 (germline): MNHEY, SVGAGI. CDR3 protein: CASSYYGQLGETQYF. Written as DNA, the CDR3 is TGTGCCAGCAGTTACTACGGACAGCTTGGGGAGACCCAGTACTTC.

The rearrangement uses TRBV19 and TRBJ1-5; D uncertain. V was cut by 5 bases and J by 0 bases, with 11 bases left in between. Germline assignment: CDR1 LNHDA and CDR2 SQIVND (reference sequence). The CDR3 loop spans 15 amino acids. Written as DNA, the CDR3 is TGTGCCAGTAGTTCCCAGTTAAATAGCAATCAGCCCCAGCATTTT. This translates into CASSSQLNSNQPQHF.

DNA for the CDR3: TGTGCCAGCGGTACTACAGGGAAAGGCGCAGATACGCAGTATTTT. Protein sequence: CASGTTGKGADTQYF. The chain uses TRBV28 and TRBJ2-3; D is perhaps TRBD1 (6 bases). The CDR3 consists of 15 residues. Germline CDR1 reads MDHEN; CDR2 reads SYDVKM. Trimming removed 8 bases from V and 4 bases from J, with 19 bases in between.

This clone occurred once. J is TRBJ1-6 and V is TRBV7-3; 8 bases map to TRBD1. Per the germline V gene, CDR1 is SGHTA and CDR2 is FQGTGA. With V trimmed by 6 bases and J by 8 bases, 6 bases remained unmatched. The CDR3 has 14 amino acids. CDR3 region: CASSRTGIDSPLHF. For the CDR3, the DNA is TGTGCCAGCAGTAGGACAGGGATAGATTCACCCCTCCACTTT.

The V gene is TRBV5-5, the J gene TRBJ1-3; TRBD1 is a possible D gene (5 bases). Germline values: CDR1 SGHKS, CDR2 YYEKEE (reference sequence). This CDR3 comprises 18 residues. Between the trimmed V and J ends, which lost 3 bases and 1 base, there was a span of 20 bases. CDR3 in amino acids: CASSSPGGGGISGNTIYF. CDR3 sequence (DNA): TGTGCCAGCAGCTCACCCGGGGGGGGAGGGATATCTGGAAACACCATATATTTT.

This chain joins TRBV19 and TRBJ2-2; D gene unclear. The germline V and J ends were trimmed by 4 bases and 4 bases, with 13 bases remaining between them. Germline V gene lookup returns CDR1 LNHDA and CDR2 SQIVND (reference sequence). The CDR3 extends over 15 amino acids. The CDR3 protein is CASSNDASSTGELFF. The CDR3 DNA is TGTGCCAGTAGTAACGATGCCTCCAGCACCGGGGAGCTGTTTTTT.

The J gene is TRBJ1-2, the V gene TRBV12-3 or TRBV12-4; 7 nucleotides agree with TRBD1. The CDR3 runs to 12 residues. Unmatched junction bases numbered 9, after V lost 6 bases and J lost 11 bases. The CDR3 sequence is CASRGTDLPYTF. CDR3 nucleotide sequence: TGTGCCAGCAGGGGGACAGATCTCCCGTACACCTTC.

The chain carries TRBV12-3 or TRBV12-4 and TRBJ1-5; no reliable D call. V was shortened by 7 bases and J by 10 bases, with 17 bases between the two germline ends. The CDR3 runs to 13 residues. The CDR3 is CASTSGLRRPQHF. The CDR3, as DNA: TGTGCCAGCACCTCCGGGTTGCGAAGACCCCAGCATTTT.

The CDR3 nucleotides read TGCAGCGTTGAGGGGACAAAGTACAATGAGCAGTTCTTC. It yields the protein CSVEGTKYNEQFF. The rearrangement links TRBV29-1 to TRBJ2-1; possible D gene TRBD1, 6 bases. V gave up 3 bases and J gave up 4 bases, with 10 bases separating them. Germline CDR1 is SQVTM and CDR2 is ANQGSEA. This CDR3 contains 13 residues.

The V and J genes are TRBV28 and TRBJ2-7; D is undetermined. Germline loops: CDR1 MDHEN, CDR2 SYDVKM. This CDR3 comprises 14 residues. Trimming took off 3 bases at V and 4 bases at J, with 13 bases between the two ends. Written as DNA, the CDR3 is TGTGCCAGCAGTTTGTCCCCTTCCGGGTACGAGCAGTACTTC. It translates to CASSLSPSGYEQYF.

J is TRBJ1-2 and V is TRBV24-1; the match to TRBD1 covers 9 bases. The CDR3 runs 17 residues. CDR1 KGHDR and CDR2 SFDVKD come from the germline V gene. V shed 4 bases, J shed 6 bases, and the junction held 14 bases outside the gene matches. The CDR3 protein is CATSEPPGQGILDGYTF. The CDR3 DNA sequence: TGTGCCACCAGTGAACCTCCCGGACAGGGGATTTTGGATGGCTACACCTTC.

V usage is TRBV30 and J usage is TRBJ2-3, with D possibly being TRBD1 (6 bases). V lost 0 bases, J lost 3 bases, and 7 bases lay in between. There are 13 residues in the CDR3. Germline V gene sequence: CDR1 GTSNPN, CDR2 SVGIG (reference sequence). The CDR3 nucleotides are TGTGCCTGGAGTGTAGGGGGTACAGATACGCAGTATTTT. This translates into CAWSVGGTDTQYF.

The J gene is TRBJ2-3, the V gene TRBV5-1; D is unresolved. V lost 3 bases to trimming and J lost 3 bases, with 11 bases between them. Germline lookup yields CDR1 SGHRS and CDR2 YFSETQ. This CDR3 has 14 amino acids. The chain's CDR3 is CASSSPARTDTQYF. The CDR3 bases are TGCGCCAGCAGCTCCCCTGCCCGGACAGATACGCAGTATTTT.

This clone has only a few counts. The chain employs TRBV28 and TRBJ2-5, with 10 bases matching TRBD1. Germline CDR1 is MDHEN and CDR2 is SYDVKM. The ends lost 5 bases at V and 2 bases at J; junction bases unmatched: 8. The CDR3 is 16 amino acids. In DNA form, the CDR3 reads TGTGCCAGCAGTCCCCCGGGACAGGGGTTACAAGAGACCCAGTACTTC. Protein product: CASSPPGQGLQETQYF.

The genes are TRBV4-2 and TRBJ2-7; perhaps TRBD1 as D (5 bases). V lost 0 bases and J lost 6, with 24 bases in between. In germline, CDR1 is LGHNA, CDR2 YNFKEQ. CDR3 length: 18 residues. CDR3 in amino acids: CASSQDILGQASRSEQYF. CDR3 coding DNA: TGTGCCAGCAGCCAAGATATATTGGGGCAGGCTAGTCGATCCGAGCAGTACTTC.

The chain links TRBV30 to TRBJ2-3; 12 bases agree with TRBD2. The ends lost 3 bases at V and 8 bases at J; junction bases unmatched: 15. The germline V gene encodes CDR1 GTSNPN and CDR2 SVGIG (reference sequence). This CDR3 region has 17 residues. Here the CDR3 reads CAWSPTPSSGGAGTQYF. The CDR3 region has the DNA TGTGCCTGGAGCCCCACCCCGTCTAGCGGGGGGGCCGGTACGCAGTATTTT. The full variable domain, rest sourced from reference TRBV30 and TRBJ2-3, is SQTIHQWPATLVQPVGSPLSLECTVEGTSNPNLYWYRQAAGRGLQLLFYSVGIGQISSEVPQNLSASRPQDRQFILSSKKLLLSDSGFYLCAWSPTPSSGGAGTQYFGPGTRLTVL.

The chain carries TRBV6-1 and TRBJ2-3, with a possible D match to TRBD2 (6 bases). CDR1 and CDR2 (germline): MNHNS, SASEGT. The length of the CDR3 is 16 residues. V was cut by 0 bases and J by 0 bases, with 10 bases left in between. The CDR3 here is CASSEARGGSTDTQYF. For the CDR3, the DNA is TGTGCCAGCAGTGAAGCACGGGGAGGAAGCACAGATACGCAGTATTTT.

The chain has TRBV18 and TRBJ1-6, with D unclear. Trimming stripped 4 bases from V and 8 bases from J, with 15 bases between. The CDR3 covers 15 residues. The germline V gene encodes CDR1 KGHSH and CDR2 LQKENI. The CDR3 protein is CASSLNSLSDSPLHF. The CDR3 coding sequence is TGTGCCAGCTCACTCAACAGTTTGAGTGATTCACCCCTCCACTTT.